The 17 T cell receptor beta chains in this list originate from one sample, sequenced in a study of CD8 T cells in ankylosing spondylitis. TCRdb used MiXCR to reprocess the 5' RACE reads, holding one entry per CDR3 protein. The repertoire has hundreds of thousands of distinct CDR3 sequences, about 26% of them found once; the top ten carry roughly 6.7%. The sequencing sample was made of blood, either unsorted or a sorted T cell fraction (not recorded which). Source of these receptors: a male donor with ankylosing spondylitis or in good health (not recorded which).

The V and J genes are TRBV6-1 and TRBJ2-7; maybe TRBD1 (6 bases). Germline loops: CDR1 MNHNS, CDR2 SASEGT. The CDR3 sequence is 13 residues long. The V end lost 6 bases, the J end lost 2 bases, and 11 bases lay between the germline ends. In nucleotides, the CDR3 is TGTGCCAGCAGACAGGGACATCCCTACGAGCAGTACTTC. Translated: CASRQGHPYEQYF.

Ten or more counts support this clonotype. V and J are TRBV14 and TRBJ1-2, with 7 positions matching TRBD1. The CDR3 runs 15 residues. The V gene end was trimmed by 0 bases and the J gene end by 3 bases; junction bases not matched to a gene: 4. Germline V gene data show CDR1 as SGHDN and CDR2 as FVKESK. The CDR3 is CASSQDARGHYGYTF. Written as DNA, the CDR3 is TGTGCCAGCAGCCAAGATGCGAGGGGGCACTATGGCTACACCTTC.

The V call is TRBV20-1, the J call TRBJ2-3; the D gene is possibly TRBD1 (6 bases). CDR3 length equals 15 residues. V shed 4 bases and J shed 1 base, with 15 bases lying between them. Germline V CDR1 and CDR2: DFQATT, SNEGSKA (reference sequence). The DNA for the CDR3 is TGCAGTGCTATAACAGGGTTGGACGGCACAGATACGCAGTATTTT. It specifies CSAITGLDGTDTQYF.

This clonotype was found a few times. CDR3 bases: TGTGCCAGCAGCGGGGGACTAGCGGGACATGAGCAGTTCTTC. This sequence encodes CASSGGLAGHEQFF. The gene calls are TRBV7-2 and TRBJ2-1; TRBD2 matches at 13 bases. The CDR3 covers 14 residues. In germline, CDR1 is SGHTA, CDR2 FQGNSA. V gave up 5 bases and J gave up 8 bases; unmatched junction bases: 3.

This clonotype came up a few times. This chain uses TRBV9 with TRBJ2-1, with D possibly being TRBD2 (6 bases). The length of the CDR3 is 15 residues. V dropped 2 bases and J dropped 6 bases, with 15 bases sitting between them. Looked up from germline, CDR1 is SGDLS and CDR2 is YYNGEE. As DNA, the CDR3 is TGTGCCAGCAGCGTGGAGGGTCAGAAGTTCAATGAGCAGTTCTTC. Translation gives CASSVEGQKFNEQFF.

The CDR3 DNA reads as TGCAGTGCTAGAGATCGAGGCGGGGAGCGCACAGATACGCAGTATTTT. This translates into CSARDRGGERTDTQYF. The chain employs TRBV20-1 and TRBJ2-3; a weak D match, TRBD2 (6 bases). The V end lost 0 bases, the J end lost 1 base, and 14 bases lay between the germline ends. This CDR3 is built from 16 residues. The germline V gene has CDR1 DFQATT and CDR2 SNEGSKA (reference sequence).

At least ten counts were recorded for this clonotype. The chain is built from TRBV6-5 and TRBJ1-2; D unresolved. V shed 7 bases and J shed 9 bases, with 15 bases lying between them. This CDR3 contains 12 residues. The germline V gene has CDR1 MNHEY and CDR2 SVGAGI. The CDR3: CASMAQGFSYTF. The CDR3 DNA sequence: TGTGCCAGCATGGCCCAAGGTTTCAGCTACACCTTC.

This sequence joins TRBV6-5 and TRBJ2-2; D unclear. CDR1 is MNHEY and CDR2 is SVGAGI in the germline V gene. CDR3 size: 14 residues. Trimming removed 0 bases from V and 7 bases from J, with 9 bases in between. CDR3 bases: TGTGCCAGCAGTTACTCCTTGGGCGGCGGGGAGCTGTTTTTT. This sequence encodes CASSYSLGGGELFF.

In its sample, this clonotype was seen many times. CDR3 sequence: CSAGTSGSFEQYF. DNA of the CDR3: TGCAGCGCAGGGACTAGCGGGAGTTTCGAGCAGTACTTC. V usage is TRBV29-1 and J usage is TRBJ2-7; 14 positions agree with TRBD2. V lost 7 bases, J lost 6 bases, and 5 bases stayed unmatched. Germline V lookup: CDR1 SQVTM, CDR2 ANQGSEA. The CDR3 contains 13 residues.

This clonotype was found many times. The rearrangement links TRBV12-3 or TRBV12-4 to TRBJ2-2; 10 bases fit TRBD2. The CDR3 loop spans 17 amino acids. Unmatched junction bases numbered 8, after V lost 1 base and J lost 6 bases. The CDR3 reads CASSLVSSGSVSGELFF. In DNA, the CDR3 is TGTGCCAGCAGTTTAGTATCTAGCGGGAGTGTGTCCGGGGAGCTGTTTTTT.

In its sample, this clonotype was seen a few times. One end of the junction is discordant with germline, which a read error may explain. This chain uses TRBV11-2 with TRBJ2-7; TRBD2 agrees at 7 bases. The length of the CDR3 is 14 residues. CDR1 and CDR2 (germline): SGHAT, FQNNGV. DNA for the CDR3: TGTGCTAGCAGCCAGAAATTAAGCGGGGTGGAGCAGTACTTC. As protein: CASSQKLSGVEQYF.

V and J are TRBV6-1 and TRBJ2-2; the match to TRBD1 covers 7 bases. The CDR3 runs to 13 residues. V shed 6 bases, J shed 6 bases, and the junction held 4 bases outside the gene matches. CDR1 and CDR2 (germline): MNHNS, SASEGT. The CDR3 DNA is TGTGCCAGCAGCCTCGGGACAGCCGGGGAGCTGTTTTTT. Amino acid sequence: CASSLGTAGELFF.

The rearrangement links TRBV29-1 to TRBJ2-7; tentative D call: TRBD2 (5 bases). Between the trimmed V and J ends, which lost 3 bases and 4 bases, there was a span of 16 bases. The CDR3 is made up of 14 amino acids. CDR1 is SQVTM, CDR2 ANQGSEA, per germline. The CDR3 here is CSVDNTGKSYEQYF. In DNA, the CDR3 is TGCAGCGTTGATAATACGGGAAAGTCGTACGAGCAGTACTTC.

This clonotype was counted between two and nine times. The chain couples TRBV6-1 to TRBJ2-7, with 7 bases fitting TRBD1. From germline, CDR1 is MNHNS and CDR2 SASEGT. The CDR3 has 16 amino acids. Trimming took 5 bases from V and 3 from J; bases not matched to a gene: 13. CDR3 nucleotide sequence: TGTGCCAGCAGTCGGAACAGGGGTGGGTCACTCTACGAGCAGTACTTC. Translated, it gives CASSRNRGGSLYEQYF.

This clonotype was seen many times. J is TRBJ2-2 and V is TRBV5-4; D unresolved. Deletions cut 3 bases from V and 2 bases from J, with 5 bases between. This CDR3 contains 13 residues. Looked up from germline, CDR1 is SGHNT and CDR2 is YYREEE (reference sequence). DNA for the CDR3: TGTGCCAGCAGCTCCCTAAACACCGGGGAGCTGTTTTTT. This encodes CASSSLNTGELFF.

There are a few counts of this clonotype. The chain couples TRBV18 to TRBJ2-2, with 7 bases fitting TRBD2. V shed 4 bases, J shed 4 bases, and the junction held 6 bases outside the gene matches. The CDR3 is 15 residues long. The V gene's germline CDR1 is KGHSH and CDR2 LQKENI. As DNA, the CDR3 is TGTGCCAGCTCACGAGGCGGGAGCGTCACCGGGGAGCTGTTTTTT. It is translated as CASSRGGSVTGELFF.

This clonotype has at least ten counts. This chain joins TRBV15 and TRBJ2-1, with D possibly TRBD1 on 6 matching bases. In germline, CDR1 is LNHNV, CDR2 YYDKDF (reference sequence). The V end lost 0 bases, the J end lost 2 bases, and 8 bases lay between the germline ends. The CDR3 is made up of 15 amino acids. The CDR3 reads CATSRDSGAYNEQFF. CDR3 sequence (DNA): TGTGCCACCAGCAGAGATTCAGGGGCCTACAATGAGCAGTTCTTC.